A selection of T cell receptor beta chains follows, all from one sample in a study of blood T cell repertoires in COVID-19. Sequencing used immunoSEQ multiplex PCR; TCRdb keeps in-frame clones, though not all of them. The top ten clones hold 2.3% of a sample with 100,000 to 150,000 clones, about 86% of them seen once. Sequencing was performed on PBMCs or T cells enriched from blood (not recorded which). These receptors were collected from a woman in her forties or fifties who had recovered from COVID-19. The CDR3 runs from the conserved cysteine through the conserved F or W. D genes are given only for firm matches. Only some rows state a clone size, as once, few, many or a class for expanded clones.

j_call,d_call,clone_size,v_call,cdr3_aa,cdr3_nt
TRBJ2-7,.,once,TRBV6-5,CASRSSRDIYEQYF,TGTGCCAGCAGGAGCTCCCGGGACATCTACGAGCAGTACTTC
TRBJ1-1,.,.,TRBV18,CASSSSVDTEAFF,TGTGCCAGCTCCTCGAGCGTGGACACTGAAGCTTTCTTT
TRBJ2-2,TRBD2,.,TRBV7-2,CASSLAGGMNTGELFF,TGTGCCAGCAGCTTAGCGGGGGGGATGAACACCGGGGAGCTGTTTTTT
TRBJ1-6,TRBD1,.,TRBV3-1/TRBV3-2,CASSQGDRAPLHF,TGTGCCAGCAGCCAAGGGGACAGAGCACCCCTCCACTTT
TRBJ1-5,.,.,TRBV1,CTSSQHREGDQPQHF,TGCACCAGCAGCCAGCACAGGGAGGGAGATCAGCCCCAGCATTTT
TRBJ2-1,.,.,TRBV28,CASSLRYNEQFF,TGTGCCAGCAGTTTACGCTACAATGAGCAGTTCTTC
TRBJ1-3,.,.,TRBV13,CASSLLGRGVNTIYF,TGTGCCAGCAGCTTACTAGGCAGAGGTGTAAACACCATATATTTT
TRBJ2-3,TRBD1,.,TRBV5-1,CASRRTGSVDTQYF,TGCGCCAGCAGGCGGACAGGGTCTGTAGATACGCAGTATTTT
TRBJ1-5,.,.,TRBV7-8,CASSLSRRNQPQHF,TGTGCCAGCAGCTTAAGTAGGAGAAATCAGCCCCAGCATTTT
TRBJ2-2,.,.,TRBV5-1,CASSTQGNTGELFF,TGCGCCAGCAGCACACAGGGAAACACCGGGGAGCTGTTTTTT
TRBJ2-3,TRBD2,once,TRBV6-5,CASSYLGGEYF,TGTGCCAGCAGTTACTTGGGGGGGGAGTATTTT
TRBJ1-1,TRBD1,.,TRBV12-5,CASGSDRVEAFF,TGTGCTAGTGGCTCCGACAGGGTTGAAGCTTTCTTT
TRBJ1-1,TRBD1,.,TRBV7-9,CASSSRQGAAEAFF,TGTGCCAGCAGCTCCCGACAGGGGGCCGCTGAAGCTTTCTTT
TRBJ2-3,.,.,TRBV2,CASTGYFSSGLTDTQYF,TGTGCCAGCACCGGTTATTTTTCGTCAGGGCTCACAGATACGCAGTATTTT
TRBJ2-4,.,.,TRBV2,CASRQRAAGFSNIQYF,TGTGCCAGCAGGCAGAGAGCCGCGGGGTTTAGCAACATTCAGTACTTC
TRBJ1-1,.,.,TRBV10-3,CAIKAVVGQGQGEAFF,TGTGCCATCAAAGCAGTGGTAGGCCAGGGGCAAGGTGAAGCTTTCTTT
TRBJ2-1,.,.,TRBV4-1,CASSPTANGFPDNEQFF,TGCGCCAGCAGCCCCACAGCCAACGGTTTCCCAGACAATGAGCAGTTCTTC
TRBJ2-1,TRBD1,.,TRBV24-1,CATSGTGQGANEQFF,TGTGCCACCAGTGGAACGGGACAGGGGGCTAATGAGCAGTTCTTC
TRBJ1-5,.,.,TRBV7-2,CASSRRWGEEQPQHF,TGTGCCAGCAGCCGCCGGTGGGGGGAGGAACAGCCCCAGCATTTT
TRBJ2-1,TRBD1,once,TRBV2,CASSLDRGSSNEQFF,TGTGCCAGCAGCTTAGACAGGGGGAGCTCCAATGAGCAGTTCTTC
TRBJ1-2,.,once,TRBV6-5,CASSSLVYGYTF,TGTGCCAGCAGCTCACTAGTTTATGGCTACACCTTC
TRBJ2-3,TRBD1,.,TRBV5-1,CASSTIGTGTDTQYF,TGCGCCAGCAGTACCATAGGGACAGGGACAGATACGCAGTATTTT
TRBJ1-2,TRBD1,.,TRBV4-3,CASSQDGRTGGIYGYTF,TGCGCCAGCAGCCAAGATGGGAGGACAGGGGGCATCTATGGCTACACCTTC
TRBJ1-1,TRBD1,.,TRBV19,CASSTGQGQNTEAFF,TGTGCCAGTAGTACGGGACAGGGGCAAAACACTGAAGCTTTCTTT
TRBJ2-5,TRBD2,few,TRBV27,CASSRLAGGETQYF,TGTGCCAGCAGTAGGCTAGCGGGGGGAGAGACCCAGTACTTC
TRBJ1-1,TRBD1,.,TRBV9,CASSVGGTDTEAFF,TGTGCCAGCAGCGTAGGTGGGACAGACACTGAAGCTTTCTTT
TRBJ1-1,TRBD1,.,TRBV6-4,CASSVNQGANTEAFF,TGTGCCAGCAGTGTCAATCAGGGGGCTAACACTGAAGCTTTCTTT
TRBJ2-5,.,.,TRBV27,CASKKIRDTQETQYF,TGTGCCAGCAAAAAAATCCGGGACACCCAAGAGACCCAGTACTTC
TRBJ2-5,TRBD2,.,TRBV9,CASSVETSGGETQYF,TGTGCCAGCAGCGTAGAAACTAGCGGGGGAGAGACCCAGTACTTC